The T cell receptor (beta chain) under discussion was sequenced for a study of OX40 agonist ivuxolimab in advanced cancers. About the research overall: Every 2 weeks, patients received ivuxolimab intravenously, dosed at 0.01 to 10 mg/kg. Subjects had a mean age of roughly 57 years, with a range of roughly 23 to 79; just over 80% were male.

The CDR3 runs to 12 residues. Germline values: CDR1 SGHRS, CDR2 YFSETQ. Trimming shortened V by 4 bases and J by 3 bases, and 8 bases separated the two germline ends. Study findings and constraints: The study found among the lowest clonal expansion in partial responders at 0.1-3.0 mg/kg. Part of the nonresponder group also had normalized T-cell clonal expansion that was low.

Comment on this clone: Its antigen is currently unknown.

Sequencing was performed with immunoSEQ multiplex PCR; in TCRdb, only in-frame clones are kept and a portion is missing. The data show 60,000 to 100,000 clones, roughly 90% seen once. This sequence joins TRBV5-1 and TRBJ2-7; D remains ambiguous. This receptor was obtained from an adult with an advanced solid tumor such as melanoma, head and neck, liver or kidney cancer. The sample was CD4+ or CD8+ T cells sorted from blood, taken in a trial of the OX40 agonist ivuxolimab. The CDR3 loop reads CASSHGVYEQYF. Here the CDR3 DNA reads TGCGCCAGCAGCCACGGTGTCTACGAGCAGTACTTC.